One and the same sample provided the 10 T cell receptor beta chains below, sequenced in a study of blood T cell repertoires in COVID-19. TCRdb's table, derived via immunoSEQ multiplex PCR, lists solely in-frame clones and lacks some. The sample holds approximately 150,000 clones, 87% seen once. Material: peripheral blood. The receptors were gathered from a woman in her fifties or sixties with acute or convalescent COVID-19.

The chain uses TRBV20-1 and TRBJ2-3; D is perhaps TRBD1 (6 bases). The germline V gene encodes CDR1 DFQATT and CDR2 SNEGSKA (reference sequence). This CDR3 has 11 residues. The ends were cut back, 5 bases at V and 4 bases at J, with 7 bases in the middle. The CDR3 sequence is CSASGADTQYF. CDR3 nucleotide sequence: TGCAGTGCTTCAGGGGCAGATACGCAGTATTTT.

The rearrangement uses TRBV11-2 and TRBJ2-1; no clear D. Germline CDR1 reads SGHAT; CDR2 reads FQNNGV. This CDR3 is 13 amino acids long. V gave up 2 bases and J gave up 5 bases, with 7 bases separating them. The DNA of the CDR3 is TGTGCCAGCAGCTTATCTCCGGACAATGAGCAGTTCTTC. Translating it yields CASSLSPDNEQFF.

The gene calls are TRBV25-1 and TRBJ2-3; 7 nucleotides line up with TRBD1. The CDR3 has 16 residues. CDR1 MGHDK and CDR2 SYGVNS come from the germline V gene. With 3 bases clipped from V and 3 bases from J, the junction kept 9 bases outside the gene matches. The CDR3 spells CASSERGGTGTDTQYF. The CDR3 coding sequence is TGTGCCAGCAGTGAGAGAGGGGGCACAGGGACAGATACGCAGTATTTT.

The genes are TRBV28 and TRBJ1-4, with 8 nucleotides matching TRBD1. Germline V gives CDR1 MDHEN, CDR2 SYDVKM. J gave up 0 bases and V 5 bases, and 11 bases lay outside the gene matches. The CDR3 covers 18 residues. The CDR3 DNA reads TGTGCCAGCAGTCTTCCGAGGGACAGGATGGCAACTAATGAAAAACTGTTTTTT. It is translated as CASSLPRDRMATNEKLFF.

A few counts support this clone. V gene TRBV5-1 combines with J gene TRBJ1-4, with no clear D. Trimming cost V 9 bases and J 7 bases, with 25 bases left between them. This CDR3 spans 16 amino acids. Germline V gene sequence: CDR1 SGHRS, CDR2 YFSETQ. The CDR3 DNA is TGCGCCAACCCCTTCGACGGGATAGGTACCCTTGAAAAACTGTTTTTT. This translates into CANPFDGIGTLEKLFF.

With respect to this clone: Additional DNA sequences in this sample encode the identical CDR3. The chain carries TRBV6-6 and TRBJ2-1, with 10 bases matching TRBD2. After removal of 0 bases from V and 4 bases from J, the junction contained 0 bases not matched to a gene. CDR1 is MNHNY and CDR2 is SVGAGI in the germline V gene (reference sequence). This CDR3 has 15 amino acids. This CDR3 reads CASSYSSGGYNEQFF. CDR3 DNA sequence: TGTGCCAGCAGTTACTCTAGCGGGGGGTACAATGAGCAGTTCTTC.

The V call is TRBV30, the J call TRBJ1-1; D remains ambiguous. Germline V CDR1 and CDR2: GTSNPN, SVGIG (reference sequence). This CDR3 comprises 13 residues. V lost 3 bases and J 3 bases, leaving 11 bases between the germline ends. The DNA of the CDR3 is TGTGCCTGGAGCATTACCGGGGACACTGAAGCTTTCTTT. Encoded protein: CAWSITGDTEAFF.

This rearrangement joins TRBV27 to TRBJ1-1; 9 nucleotides match TRBD1. Germline V gene data show CDR1 as MNHEY and CDR2 as SMNVEV (reference sequence). CDR3 length equals 16 residues. V gave up 4 bases and J gave up 1 base; unmatched junction bases: 7. As DNA, the CDR3 is TGTGCCAGCAGTTGGACGGGACAGGGAGCGAACACTGAAGCTTTCTTT. It specifies CASSWTGQGANTEAFF.

As DNA, the CDR3 is TGCGCCAGCAGTCAGCTCCGGGACAGACAAGAGACCCAGTACTTC. Its protein is CASSQLRDRQETQYF. The V call is TRBV23-1, the J call TRBJ2-5; TRBD1 aligns across 7 bases. TRBV23-1 is an ORF; its function is uncertain. J gave up 2 bases and V 3 bases, and 6 bases lay outside the gene matches. This CDR3 is built from 15 residues.

The chain links TRBV2 to TRBJ2-3; D is possibly TRBD2 (5 bases). Germline V gene data show CDR1 as SNHLY and CDR2 as FYNNEI. This CDR3 spans 12 amino acids. Trimming took 4 bases from V and 6 from J, leaving 8 bases between them. This CDR3 reads CASSVLDDTQYF. The CDR3 bases are TGTGCCAGCAGTGTACTAGACGATACGCAGTATTTT.